The entry below gives a single TCR beta chain sequence along with its context. What it recognizes is unknown. V lost 10 bases, J lost 11 bases, and 15 bases stayed unmatched. The CDR3 has 13 residues. Germline V gene sequence: CDR1 LNHDA, CDR2 SQIVND (reference sequence). Generated by immunoSEQ multiplex PCR, the TCRdb table keeps only in-frame clones and is missing some. The table lists about 41,000 clones, 75% to 90% of them singletons. The entry originates in a study of OX40 agonist ivuxolimab in advanced cancers. About the study: With a range of roughly 20 to 85, age averaged approximately 55 years, and approximately 83% were male. It was permissible to have had prior anti-PD-1, anti-PD-L1 or anti-CTLA-4 therapy, and more than 30% had some. Study-wide results and limits: CD4+ and CD8+ blood T cells expanded clonally by week 6 at 0.1 to 3.0 mg/kg.

Specimen: CD4+ or CD8+ T cells sorted from blood, collected in a trial of the OX40 agonist ivuxolimab. The receptor was derived from an adult with an advanced solid tumor such as melanoma, head and neck, liver or kidney cancer. The rearrangement links TRBV19 to TRBJ2-5; 8 positions agree with TRBD2. The CDR3 region has the DNA TGTGCCACCCCGGGTGTAGCGGGAATGCGGCAGTACTTC. Translation gives CATPGVAGMRQYF. Combining the CDR3 with reference TRBV19 and TRBJ2-5 gives the whole variable domain DGGITQSPKYLFRKEGQNVTLSCEQNLNHDAMYWYRQDPGQGLRLIYYSQIVNDFQKGDIAEGYSVSREKKESFPLTVTSAQKNPTAFYLCATPGVAGMRQYFGPGTRLLVL.